A single sample gave rise to the 19 T cell receptor beta chains below, sequenced in a study of blood T cell repertoires in COVID-19. Libraries were prepared by immunoSEQ multiplex PCR; TCRdb keeps only in-frame clonotypes and omits some of them. The sample records approximately 330,000 clones, around 90% being singletons. The sequenced sample consisted of peripheral blood. The receptors stem from a woman in her thirties or forties with COVID-19, enrolled during active disease.

The chain couples TRBV27 to TRBJ2-1; perhaps TRBD2 as D (6 bases). Germline V CDR1 and CDR2: MNHEY, SMNVEV (reference sequence). V dropped 2 bases and J dropped 4 bases, with 12 bases sitting between them. The CDR3 consists of 15 residues. CDR3 sequence (DNA): TGTGCCAGCAGTTTAAGGGCGGGATCGTACAATGAGCAGTTCTTC. As protein: CASSLRAGSYNEQFF.

The chain's CDR3 is CASSLDAQSYNEQFF. DNA of the CDR3: TGCGCCAGCAGCTTGGACGCACAGTCTTACAATGAGCAGTTCTTC. The chain joins TRBV5-1 to TRBJ2-1; D uncertain. V lost 0 bases, J lost 4 bases, and 11 bases lay in between. Germline values: CDR1 SGHRS, CDR2 YFSETQ. The CDR3 has 15 amino acids.

The chain has TRBV28 and TRBJ1-1, with TRBD1 identical over 7 bases. Trimming took 5 bases from V and 6 from J; bases not matched to a gene: 6. The CDR3 contains 13 residues. Germline V gene lookup returns CDR1 MDHEN and CDR2 SYDVKM. CDR3 residues: CASSTYRGSEAFF. For the CDR3, the DNA is TGTGCCAGCAGTACATACAGGGGTTCTGAAGCTTTCTTT.

V is TRBV5-1 and J is TRBJ1-1, with D unresolved. Trimming removed 5 bases from V and 4 bases from J, with 15 bases in between. The CDR3 has 14 residues. The germline V gene has CDR1 SGHRS and CDR2 YFSETQ. CDR3 loop: CASSLFPESTEAFF. The DNA of the CDR3 is TGCGCCAGCAGTCTATTCCCGGAGAGCACTGAAGCTTTCTTT. Based on the CDR3 plus reference TRBV5-1 and TRBJ1-1, the full variable domain is KAGVTQTPRYLIKTRGQQVTLSCSPISGHRSVSWYQQTPGQGLQFLFEYFSETQRNKGNFPGRFSGRQFSNSRSEMNVSTLELGDSALYLCASSLFPESTEAFFGQGTRLTVV.

V and J are TRBV24-1 and TRBJ2-7, with TRBD2 identical over 14 bases. The V and J ends lost 3 bases and 4 bases, in that order; junction bases with no gene match: 4. CDR3 size: 16 residues. In germline, CDR1 is KGHDR, CDR2 SFDVKD. CDR3 coding DNA: TGTGCCACCAGTGATCCCGGGACTAGCGGGGGATACGAGCAGTACTTC. It translates to CATSDPGTSGGYEQYF.

V and J are TRBV30 and TRBJ1-1; D unclear. The V end lost 4 bases, the J end lost 5 bases, and 14 bases lay between the germline ends. The CDR3 is made up of 13 amino acids. Germline CDR1 and CDR2: GTSNPN and SVGIG (reference sequence). The CDR3 protein is CAWKASGKTEAFF. CDR3 nucleotides: TGTGCCTGGAAAGCATCCGGGAAAACTGAAGCTTTCTTT.

The V gene is TRBV28, the J gene TRBJ2-7, with D unclear. This CDR3 region has 13 residues. V lost 4 bases to trimming and J lost 2 bases, with 9 bases between them. Looked up from germline, CDR1 is MDHEN and CDR2 is SYDVKM. The CDR3 DNA sequence: TGTGCCAGCAGTTCGAGACAAGCCTACGAGCAGTACTTC. Amino acid sequence: CASSSRQAYEQYF.

The rearrangement uses TRBV28 and TRBJ2-5, with 11 bases aligning to TRBD2. V lost 4 bases to trimming and J lost 6 bases; unmatched junction nucleotides: 13. Germline assignment: CDR1 MDHEN and CDR2 SYDVKM. The CDR3 runs to 17 residues. The CDR3 sequence: CASSSTYSGRARKTQYF. The CDR3 DNA sequence: TGTGCCAGCAGTTCAACCTATAGCGGGAGGGCCAGAAAGACCCAGTACTTC.

The rearrangement joins TRBV4-3 to TRBJ2-1; TRBD2 might be the D (7 bases). CDR3 length equals 17 residues. Germline lookup yields CDR1 LGHNA and CDR2 YSLEER. V lost 0 bases and J 2 bases, leaving 14 bases between the germline ends. CDR3 in DNA: TGCGCCAGCAGCCAAGATTGGGGGGGCCCGCCCTACAATGAGCAGTTCTTC. Amino acids: CASSQDWGGPPYNEQFF.

The rearrangement links TRBV5-6 to TRBJ1-5; no definite D call. The CDR3 is made up of 13 amino acids. V lost 0 bases and J lost 7, with 8 bases in between. Germline CDR1 is SGHDT and CDR2 is YYEEEE. CDR3 sequence: CASSLGVGQPQHF. DNA of the CDR3: TGTGCCAGCAGCTTGGGGGTCGGGCAGCCCCAGCATTTT. Together with reference TRBV5-6 and TRBJ1-5, the CDR3 gives the full variable domain: DAGVTQSPTHLIKTRGQQVTLRCSPKSGHDTVSWYQQALGQGPQFIFQYYEEEERQRGNFPDRFSGHQFPNYSSELNVNALLLGDSALYLCASSLGVGQPQHFGDGTRLSIL.

The genes are TRBV15 and TRBJ1-5, with 8 bases fitting TRBD1. There are 15 residues in the CDR3. CDR1 and CDR2 (germline): LNHNV, YYDKDF (reference sequence). J was trimmed by 1 base and V by 3 bases; bases with no gene match: 2. The CDR3 region has the DNA TGTGCCACCAGCAGGGACAGGGTAAGCAATCAGCCCCAGCATTTT. Protein sequence: CATSRDRVSNQPQHF.

CDR3 amino acids: CASSLTGKETQYF. The CDR3 DNA reads as TGTGCCAGCAGCCTGACAGGGAAAGAGACCCAGTACTTC. The V call is TRBV3-1 (or the pseudogene TRBV3-2), the J call TRBJ2-5, with TRBD1 matching 7 bases. The V gene end was trimmed by 4 bases and the J gene end by 3 bases; junction bases not matched to a gene: 2. CDR1 is LGHDT and CDR2 is YNNKEL in the germline V gene (reference sequence). CDR3 size: 13 residues.

This rearrangement joins TRBV28 to TRBJ2-6; 8 nucleotides align to TRBD1. CDR3 length equals 15 residues. Germline lookup yields CDR1 MDHEN and CDR2 SYDVKM. V shed 5 bases, J shed 2 bases, and the junction held 2 bases outside the gene matches. CDR3 coding DNA: TGTGCCAGCAGTCTCAGGGGGCCTGGGGCCAACGTCCTGACTTTC. Encoded protein: CASSLRGPGANVLTF. Looking up the rest from reference TRBV28 and TRBJ2-6 gives the full variable domain: DVKVTQSSRYLVKRTGEKVFLECVQDMDHENMFWYRQDPGLGLRLIYFSYDVKMKEKGDIPEGYSVSREKKERFSLILESASTNQTSMYLCASSLRGPGANVLTFGAGSRLTVL.

The chain employs TRBV11-3 and TRBJ2-1, with a tentative D call TRBD2 (5 bases). Germline V gene sequence: CDR1 SGHNT, CDR2 YENEEA. This CDR3 is built from 20 residues. Between the trimmed V and J ends, which lost 5 bases and 4 bases, there was a span of 30 bases. The CDR3 region is CASSERALDASPGLYNEQFF. The DNA of the CDR3 is TGTGCCAGCAGCGAGAGGGCCTTGGACGCATCCCCGGGGTTATACAATGAGCAGTTCTTC.

This clone is a singleton in its sample. The chain has TRBV4-3 and TRBJ1-4; D unresolved. The V gene's germline CDR1 is LGHNA and CDR2 YSLEER. The CDR3 sequence is 16 residues long. The ends were cut back, 0 bases at V and 6 bases at J, with 14 bases in the middle. CDR3 amino acids: CASSQDPGREDEKLFF. DNA for the CDR3: TGCGCCAGCAGCCAAGATCCCGGGAGGGAGGATGAAAAACTGTTTTTT.

This clone was detected only a few times. The rearrangement uses TRBV5-6 and TRBJ1-2; 7 nucleotides match TRBD1. The V segment lost 7 bases and the J segment 7 bases; nucleotides outside the gene matches: 10. Germline V gives CDR1 SGHDT, CDR2 YYEEEE. This CDR3 spans 13 amino acids. The CDR3 DNA is TGTGCCAGCCTCATAGCAGGGGGTATTGGCTACACCTTC. The encoded protein is CASLIAGGIGYTF.

This clone was detected only once. The chain joins TRBV28 to TRBJ2-7, with 11 bases that match TRBD2. CDR3 length: 23 residues. Germline V CDR1 and CDR2: MDHEN, SYDVKM. The trim removed 4 bases at V and 9 bases at J, leaving 35 bases unmatched. The CDR3 sequence is CASSSAGGDRGGLAGGHLQAQYF. DNA for the CDR3: TGTGCCAGCAGTTCCGCCGGAGGCGACAGGGGTGGACTAGCGGGCGGACATCTCCAGGCGCAGTACTTC.

CDR3 nucleotides: TGTGCCTGGAGTGTCCTAGGAAGCACAGATACGCAGTATTTT. Translation: CAWSVLGSTDTQYF. V gene TRBV30 combines with J gene TRBJ2-3, with D unclear. V lost 0 bases and J 0 bases, leaving 7 bases between the germline ends. Germline CDR1 and CDR2: GTSNPN and SVGIG (reference sequence). The CDR3 is 14 residues long.

This clone was observed once. The V call is TRBV11-3, the J call TRBJ2-7; D is ambiguous. The CDR3 length is 14 residues. Trimming left V 3 bases short and J 4 bases short, with 13 bases between. Germline V gives CDR1 SGHNT, CDR2 YENEEA. CDR3 coding DNA: TGTGCCAGCAGCTTTTCTTCGGAGAATTACGAGCAGTACTTC. Protein: CASSFSSENYEQYF.